The T cell receptor beta chain under discussion was sequenced for a study of identical twins. Findings and caveats of the study: The same donors were not followed; conclusions instead depended on cross-sectional statistical analysis.

Concerning this clonotype: Its target is not known.

J was trimmed by 3 bases and V by 2 bases; bases with no gene match: 10. The CDR3 extends over 18 amino acids. Germline-derived CDR1 and CDR2 are SGHAT and FQDESV (reference sequence). TCRdb re-called the 5' RACE reads with MiXCR, one entry per CDR3 protein. The sample records 510,000 or so distinct CDR3 sequences, roughly 15% being singletons. A further study also used this sample, focusing on yellow fever vaccine responses in identical twins.

This chain connects TRBV11-1 to TRBJ2-3, with 11 bases fitting TRBD2. Sequencing was performed on CD4+ T cells sorted from blood. This TCR was sampled from a woman under 30 in good health. CDR3 region: CASSLPFRLAGKTDTQYF. As DNA, the CDR3 is TGTGCCAGCAGCTTACCATTCAGACTAGCGGGAAAGACAGATACGCAGTATTTT.